This TCR beta chain was captured in a study of blood T cell repertoires in COVID-19. Study-level information: Sites in the United States, Italy and Spain provided acute and convalescent COVID-19 samples.

Clones were read by immunoSEQ multiplex PCR, and TCRdb kept only the in-frame ones, dropping some. The sample yields about 45,000 clones, 80% seen once. This clone was seen a single time. The sample consisted of peripheral blood. This clonotype originated in a man between 65 and 85 years old with acute or convalescent COVID-19.

The CDR3 DNA reads TGTGCCAGCAGCAGGATAGACAGGCCCCCCACAGATACGCAGTATTTT. Its protein product is CASSRIDRPPTDTQYF. This chain uses TRBV7-8 with TRBJ2-3, with D possibly being TRBD1 (6 bases). Germline V gene data show CDR1 as SGHVS and CDR2 as FQNEAQ. Trimming cost V 5 bases and J 2 bases, with 17 bases left between them. The CDR3 is 16 residues long. Drawing the rest from reference TRBV7-8 and TRBJ2-3, the complete variable domain is GAGVSQSPRYKVAKRGQDVALRCDPISGHVSLFWYQQALGQGPEFLTYFQNEAQLDKSGLPSDRFFAERPEGSVSTLKIQRTQQEDSAVYLCASSRIDRPPTDTQYFGPGTRLTVL.